Listed here are 25 T cell receptor beta chains from one sample, sequenced in a study of human thymus T cells. The table came from immunoSEQ multiplex PCR; TCRdb's copy has only in-frame clones and leaves some out. The sample lists 60,000 to 75,000 clones, 85% to 95% seen once, with about 0.03% in the top ten. Thymus tissue was removed during corrective cardiac surgery. Sequenced sample: thymus tissue. These receptors all come from a girl less than two years old with a congenital heart defect but otherwise immunologically healthy.

In its sample, this clone was seen once. The chain carries TRBV7-6 and TRBJ1-1, with D unclear. Germline loops: CDR1 SGHVS, CDR2 FNYEAQ. The CDR3 totals 15 residues. V dropped 0 bases and J dropped 3 bases, with 11 bases sitting between them. The CDR3 DNA reads as TGTGCCAGCAGCTTAGCTCCCGCTCACGACACTGAAGCTTTCTTT. As protein: CASSLAPAHDTEAFF.

The rearrangement uses TRBV29-1 and TRBJ1-3, with TRBD1 matching over 11 bases. With V trimmed by 5 bases and J by 0 bases, 6 bases remained unmatched. The CDR3 is 16 amino acids. CDR1 and CDR2 (germline): SQVTM, ANQGSEA. The CDR3 DNA reads as TGCAGCGTTACCGGGACAGGGGGTACCTCTGGAAACACCATATATTTT. Translating it yields CSVTGTGGTSGNTIYF. Combining the CDR3 with reference TRBV29-1 and TRBJ1-3 gives the whole variable domain SAVISQKPSRDICQRGTSLTIQCQVDSQVTMMFWYRQQPGQSLTLIATANQGSEATYESGFVIDKFPISRPNLTFSTLTVSNMSPEDSSIYLCSVTGTGGTSGNTIYFGEGSWLTVV.

V and J are TRBV2 and TRBJ1-3; TRBD1 might be the D (6 bases). Trimming cost V 8 bases and J 0 bases, with 17 bases left between them. CDR3 length: 16 amino acids. CDR1 is SNHLY and CDR2 is FYNNEI in the germline V gene. CDR3 bases: TGTGCCAGCTCTGCAACAGGGCCTAGCTCTGGAAACACCATATATTTT. Encoded protein: CASSATGPSSGNTIYF.

The V call is TRBV27, the J call TRBJ2-1; 11 nucleotides align to TRBD1. The CDR3 has 18 residues. Per the germline V gene, CDR1 is MNHEY and CDR2 is SMNVEV (reference sequence). With V trimmed by 11 bases and J by 7 bases, 22 bases remained unmatched. The CDR3 coding sequence is TGTGCCTGCCACGTCGGACAGGGGGCGATTCATCCCGGGAATGAGCAGTTCTTC. Translation gives CACHVGQGAIHPGNEQFF.

The chain combines TRBV2 with TRBJ2-1; D unclear. V dropped 8 bases and J dropped 1 base, with 21 bases sitting between them. Per the germline V gene, CDR1 is SNHLY and CDR2 is FYNNEI. There are 17 residues in the CDR3. The CDR3: CASQGSRTVGSYNEQFF. CDR3 in DNA: TGTGCCAGCCAAGGCAGCCGGACCGTGGGGTCCTACAATGAGCAGTTCTTC.

The chain combines TRBV5-1 with TRBJ2-5; no clear D. Trimming cost V 0 bases and J 3 bases, with 12 bases left between them. The CDR3 extends over 15 amino acids. Germline V gene sequence: CDR1 SGHRS, CDR2 YFSETQ. The CDR3 loop reads CASSLEVGSKETQYF. CDR3 bases: TGCGCCAGCAGCTTGGAAGTGGGTTCGAAAGAGACCCAGTACTTC. Based on the CDR3 plus reference TRBV5-1 and TRBJ2-5, the full variable domain is KAGVTQTPRYLIKTRGQQVTLSCSPISGHRSVSWYQQTPGQGLQFLFEYFSETQRNKGNFPGRFSGRQFSNSRSEMNVSTLELGDSALYLCASSLEVGSKETQYFGPGTRLLVL.

The chain links TRBV10-3 to TRBJ2-7, with 9 bases identical to TRBD2. The germline V gene has CDR1 ENHRY and CDR2 SYGVKD. The CDR3 spans 17 residues. Trimming cost V 3 bases and J 0 bases; bases outside gene matches: 9. The CDR3 DNA reads TGTGCCATCAGTGACCTGCGGCCGACTAGCGGCTCCTACGAGCAGTACTTC. This codes for CAISDLRPTSGSYEQYF.

The chain combines TRBV27 with TRBJ2-5; maybe TRBD2 (6 bases). Germline V gene sequence: CDR1 MNHEY, CDR2 SMNVEV (reference sequence). There are 14 residues in the CDR3. Trimming stripped 2 bases from V and 5 bases from J, with 12 bases between. The CDR3 DNA reads as TGTGCCAGCAGTTTAAGGTGGAGGGCGGAGACCCAGTACTTC. Amino acids: CASSLRWRAETQYF.

Only one count was recorded for this clone. The chain joins TRBV10-1 to TRBJ1-1, with TRBD1 matching over 9 bases. Germline-derived CDR1 and CDR2 are WNHNN and SYGVQD (reference sequence). This CDR3 is built from 16 residues. The V and J ends lost 6 bases and 0 bases, in that order; junction bases with no gene match: 8. The CDR3 region has the DNA TGCGCCAGCAGCCCCGGACAGGGGAGAATGAACACTGAAGCTTTCTTT. Its protein product is CASSPGQGRMNTEAFF.

The genes are TRBV5-1 and TRBJ1-2, with D possibly TRBD1 on 6 matching bases. The CDR3 consists of 18 residues. V shed 5 bases and J shed 6 bases, with 29 bases lying between them. Germline V gene lookup returns CDR1 SGHRS and CDR2 YFSETQ. The CDR3 nucleotides are TGCGCCAGCAGTTACGTCCGGGGCAGGGGTCTGAAGCATGATGGCTACACCTTC. Translated, it gives CASSYVRGRGLKHDGYTF.

This chain joins TRBV4-2 and TRBJ2-3; D possibly uses TRBD1 or TRBD2 (5 bases each). V shed 4 bases and J shed 6 bases, with 23 bases lying between them. The CDR3 covers 17 residues. Germline loops: CDR1 LGHNA, CDR2 YNFKEQ. As DNA, the CDR3 is TGTGCCAGCAGCCCCCGAGGGGCGGCTACCTTCGGGGATACGCAGTATTTT. Amino acids: CASSPRGAATFGDTQYF.

CDR3 sequence: CASRRGRMGSYNEQFF. CDR3 DNA sequence: TGTGCCAGCAGACGGGGCCGAATGGGCTCCTACAATGAGCAGTTCTTC. The chain joins TRBV7-2 to TRBJ2-1; D is tentatively TRBD1 or TRBD2 (5 bases each). The CDR3 covers 16 residues. V was clipped by 6 bases and J by 0 bases, with 15 bases between them. CDR1 SGHTA and CDR2 FQGNSA come from the germline V gene.

This rearrangement joins TRBV29-1 to TRBJ2-1, with 12 bases lining up with TRBD2. This CDR3 comprises 15 residues. CDR1 and CDR2 (germline): SQVTM, ANQGSEA. J lost 8 bases, V lost 4 bases, and 9 bases had no gene match. The CDR3 DNA reads TGCAGCGTTGGACTAGCGGGAGTGGTATGGGATGAGCAGTTCTTC. It yields the protein CSVGLAGVVWDEQFF.

The chain carries TRBV2 and TRBJ2-3; possibly TRBD1 or TRBD2 for D (5 bases each). Germline V CDR1 and CDR2: SNHLY, FYNNEI. V lost 11 bases, J lost 0 bases, and 12 bases lay in between. The CDR3 consists of 13 residues. CDR3 protein: CAFRGRSTDTQYF. The CDR3 bases are TGTGCCTTTCGGGGCAGGAGCACAGATACGCAGTATTTT.

This chain uses TRBV7-6 with TRBJ2-2; maybe TRBD2 (6 bases). The CDR3 spans 15 residues. V lost 3 bases to trimming and J lost 5 bases, with 13 bases between them. The germline V gene has CDR1 SGHVS and CDR2 FNYEAQ. CDR3 region: CASSLRGAGTGELFF. The CDR3 DNA reads TGTGCCAGCAGCTTGCGGGGCGCAGGGACCGGGGAGCTGTTTTTT.

The rearrangement joins TRBV14 to TRBJ2-1, with 12 bases identical to TRBD2. From germline, CDR1 is SGHDN and CDR2 FVKESK. After removal of 4 bases from V and 7 bases from J, the junction contained 11 bases not matched to a gene. The CDR3 spans 17 residues. The CDR3 nucleotides are TGTGCCAGCAGCCTCGTCCGACTAGCGGGAGTGGGTAATGAGCAGTTCTTC. The encoded protein is CASSLVRLAGVGNEQFF.

The chain links TRBV6-5 to TRBJ2-6, with D perhaps matching TRBD2 (5 bases). The CDR3 covers 15 residues. Trimming removed 4 bases at V and 4 bases at J, with 11 bases between. Per germline, CDR1 MNHEY and CDR2 SVGAGI. CDR3 nucleotides: TGTGCCAGCAGTTCGGGGTCTAGGGGGGCCAACGTCCTGACTTTC. This gives the protein CASSSGSRGANVLTF.

The chain uses TRBV2 and TRBJ2-5, with a weak D call TRBD1 (6 bases). The CDR3 is 17 residues long. V was clipped by 1 base and J by 1 base, with 16 bases between them. CDR1 and CDR2 from the germline V gene are SNHLY and FYNNEI. The CDR3 sequence is CASSEDRAGDAQETQYF. The CDR3 DNA reads as TGTGCCAGCAGTGAAGACAGGGCAGGGGACGCCCAAGAGACCCAGTACTTC.

V and J are TRBV25-1 and TRBJ2-7; 9 bases are a match to TRBD2. The CDR3 has 17 amino acids. Trimming cost V 1 base and J 6 bases; bases outside gene matches: 13. Germline assignment: CDR1 MGHDK and CDR2 SYGVNS. The CDR3 here is CASSESGSGSGRIEQYF. The CDR3 DNA follows: TGTGCCAGCAGTGAATCGGGTAGCGGGAGCGGGCGTATCGAGCAGTACTTC.

The V gene is TRBV4-2, the J gene TRBJ2-2; D gene ambiguous. Trimming removed 0 bases at V and 4 bases at J, with 9 bases between. Germline CDR1 and CDR2: LGHNA and YNFKEQ. The CDR3 length is 15 residues. Here the CDR3 DNA reads TGTGCCAGCAGCCAAGATGACTTGGGCACCGGGGAGCTGTTTTTT. Translating gives CASSQDDLGTGELFF.

This chain connects TRBV5-4 to TRBJ2-7, with 9 bases aligning to TRBD2. CDR1 SGHNT and CDR2 YYREEE come from the germline V gene (reference sequence). CDR3 size: 15 residues. Trimming removed 6 bases from V and 2 bases from J; junction bases left unmatched: 9. The chain's CDR3 is CASTLASSGTYEQYF. As DNA, the CDR3 is TGTGCCAGCACCTTAGCCTCTAGCGGGACCTACGAGCAGTACTTC.

The chain is built from TRBV18 and TRBJ2-7, with 7 bases identical to TRBD2. Per germline, CDR1 KGHSH and CDR2 LQKENI. CDR3 length equals 13 residues. Trimming cost V 5 bases and J 3 bases; bases outside gene matches: 4. The CDR3 loop is CASSSGLGYEQYF. Here the CDR3 DNA reads TGTGCCAGCTCATCCGGACTAGGCTACGAGCAGTACTTC.

The chain links TRBV10-2 to TRBJ2-1; perhaps TRBD1 as D (6 bases). V dropped 5 bases and J dropped 8 bases, with 16 bases sitting between them. In germline, CDR1 is WSHSY, CDR2 SAAADI. This CDR3 has 14 amino acids. The CDR3 here is CASSRGKAGDEQFF. CDR3 bases: TGCGCCAGCAGTCGAGGAAAGGCAGGGGATGAGCAGTTCTTC.

The chain carries TRBV10-3 and TRBJ2-1; no definite D call. The germline gives CDR1 ENHRY, CDR2 SYGVKD. CDR3 size: 18 residues. V lost 2 bases, J lost 5 bases, and 22 bases lay in between. The CDR3 coding sequence is TGTGCCATCAGTGAGGCGAACAACCACAAGACCTTAGACAATGAGCAGTTCTTC. Protein sequence: CAISEANNHKTLDNEQFF.

The chain employs TRBV27 and TRBJ2-7, with TRBD2 identical over 12 bases. J was trimmed by 2 bases and V by 5 bases; bases with no gene match: 4. Germline V gives CDR1 MNHEY, CDR2 SMNVEV (reference sequence). This CDR3 has 15 amino acids. The chain's CDR3 is CASSKLAGGPYEQYF. As DNA, the CDR3 is TGTGCCAGCAGTAAGCTAGCGGGAGGGCCCTACGAGCAGTACTTC.